The rows below give T cell receptor beta chains drawn from one sample of a study of prognosis after radiotherapy for stage I lung cancer. From the multiplex PCR reads, TCRdb called clonotypes with MiXCR, one entry per CDR3 protein. The sample carries 30,000 to 40,000 distinct CDR3 sequences, approximately 35% recorded once. The sequencing here drew on PBMCs, taken before or after stereotactic body radiation therapy (not recorded which). Source of these receptors: a donor over 45 with non-small cell lung cancer. CDR3s include the opening cysteine and the closing phenylalanine or tryptophan. D genes are given only for firm matches. For some rows the clone size is stated as once, few or many, or as a class when expanded; others skip it.

D gene: NA
clone size: many
V gene: TRBV9
J gene: TRBJ2-3
CDR3 DNA: TGTGCCAGCAGCGTAGAACAGTATGGGCTAAATACGCAGTATTTT
CDR3 protein: CASSVEQYGLNTQYF

D gene: NA
clone size: many
V gene: TRBV25-1
J gene: TRBJ2-2
CDR3 DNA: TGTGCCAGCAGTTGGGGCCGCGGGGAGCTGTTTTTT
CDR3 protein: CASSWGRGELFF

D gene: NA
clone size: many
V gene: TRBV7-9
J gene: TRBJ2-7
CDR3 DNA: TGTGCCAGCAGCTTAGTAGGGGTCGACTACGAGCAGTACTTC
CDR3 protein: CASSLVGVDYEQYF

D gene: NA
clone size: many
V gene: TRBV4-1
J gene: TRBJ2-5
CDR3 DNA: TGCGCCAGCAGCCAAGATGGGCTAGCTGAGACCCAGTACTTC
CDR3 protein: CASSQDGLAETQYF

D gene: TRBD2
clone size: many
V gene: TRBV9
J gene: TRBJ2-5
CDR3 DNA: TGTGCCAGCAGCGCAACTAGCGGGGGACCCCAAGAGACCCAGTACTTC
CDR3 protein: CASSATSGGPQETQYF

D gene: NA
clone size: many
V gene: TRBV19
J gene: TRBJ1-5
CDR3 DNA: TGTGCCAGTAACGGGGGAGGGAGTTATAGCAATCAGCCCCAGCATTTT
CDR3 protein: CASNGGGSYSNQPQHF

D gene: NA
clone size: NA
V gene: TRBV20-1
J gene: TRBJ2-3
CDR3 DNA: TGCAGTGCGAAACGGACGGAGAGCACAGATACGCAGTATTTT
CDR3 protein: CSAKRTESTDTQYF

D gene: NA
clone size: medium-sized
V gene: TRBV5-1
J gene: TRBJ1-2
CDR3 DNA: TGTGCCAGCAGCTTGGAGGGGTATGGCTACACCTTC
CDR3 protein: CASSLEGYGYTF

D gene: NA
clone size: many
V gene: TRBV7-2
J gene: TRBJ2-5
CDR3 DNA: TGTGCCAGCAGCTCCTTGTGGGGCGGGTTGGACCAAGAGACCCAGTACTTC
CDR3 protein: CASSSLWGGLDQETQYF

D gene: NA
clone size: NA
V gene: TRBV6-1
J gene: TRBJ1-2
CDR3 DNA: TGTGCCAGCATTGCCTACAGGAGCCGGAATGGCTACACCTTC
CDR3 protein: CASIAYRSRNGYTF

D gene: NA
clone size: NA
V gene: TRBV11-2
J gene: TRBJ2-1
CDR3 DNA: TGTGCCAGCAGCTTAGGGTGGGGGGCCTACAATGAGCAGTTCTTC
CDR3 protein: CASSLGWGAYNEQFF

D gene: TRBD1
clone size: many
V gene: TRBV7-6
J gene: TRBJ1-5
CDR3 DNA: TGTGCCAGCGGCCAGGGGGGCAATCAGCCCCAGCATTTT
CDR3 protein: CASGQGGNQPQHF

D gene: TRBD2
clone size: NA
V gene: TRBV24-1
J gene: TRBJ2-1
CDR3 DNA: TGTGCCACCAGTTATTCCCGCCGGGCGGGGGTATATAATGAGCAGTTCTTC
CDR3 protein: CATSYSRRAGVYNEQFF

D gene: NA
clone size: NA
V gene: TRBV28
J gene: TRBJ1-5
CDR3 DNA: TGTGCCAGCAATTTTAGGGCAGGGTGGAACAATCAGCCCCAGCATTTT
CDR3 protein: CASNFRAGWNNQPQHF

D gene: TRBD1
clone size: many
V gene: TRBV20-1
J gene: TRBJ2-7
CDR3 DNA: TGCAGTGCTAGAGGGGGACAGGGGGGGAGCGAGCAGTACTTC
CDR3 protein: CSARGGQGGSEQYF

D gene: NA
clone size: many
V gene: TRBV11-2
J gene: TRBJ1-4
CDR3 DNA: TGTGCCAGCAGCTCTGACCCACAGGGTGAAAAACTGTTTTTT
CDR3 protein: CASSSDPQGEKLFF

D gene: NA
clone size: many
V gene: TRBV28
J gene: TRBJ1-5
CDR3 DNA: TGTGCCAGCAGGTCGCCCGAGAGGGGGAACAATCAGCCCCAGCATTTT
CDR3 protein: CASRSPERGNNQPQHF

D gene: NA
clone size: many
V gene: TRBV6-1
J gene: TRBJ1-3
CDR3 DNA: TGTGCCAGCAGTGAAGCGGGAGGGGGCTCTGGAAACACCATATATTTT
CDR3 protein: CASSEAGGGSGNTIYF

D gene: TRBD1
clone size: few
V gene: TRBV12-3/TRBV12-4
J gene: TRBJ1-1
CDR3 DNA: TGTGCCAGCACTTGGACAGGGACGAACACTGAAGCTTTCTTT
CDR3 protein: CASTWTGTNTEAFF

D gene: NA
clone size: many
V gene: TRBV30
J gene: TRBJ2-7
CDR3 DNA: TGTGCCTGCTCCGGGACCTACCGCAACGAGCAGTACTTC
CDR3 protein: CACSGTYRNEQYF

D gene: TRBD2
clone size: many
V gene: TRBV12-3/TRBV12-4
J gene: TRBJ2-3
CDR3 DNA: TGTGCCAGCAGCACCCCTAAGCGGGGGCCTAGCACAGATACGCAGTATTTT
CDR3 protein: CASSTPKRGPSTDTQYF

D gene: NA
clone size: many
V gene: TRBV19
J gene: TRBJ1-5
CDR3 DNA: TGTGCCAGTAGTATAGACGGGACCCGGAATAGCAATCAGCCCCAGCATTTT
CDR3 protein: CASSIDGTRNSNQPQHF

D gene: NA
clone size: many
V gene: TRBV28
J gene: TRBJ2-7
CDR3 DNA: TGTGCCAGCAGTTTTGCAGGGAGCTCCTACGAGCAGTACTTC
CDR3 protein: CASSFAGSSYEQYF

D gene: TRBD1
clone size: many
V gene: TRBV12-3/TRBV12-4
J gene: TRBJ1-2
CDR3 DNA: TGTGCCAGCAGTTTAGGGCTAGACAGGGCTGATGGCTACACCTTC
CDR3 protein: CASSLGLDRADGYTF

D gene: TRBD2
clone size: medium-sized
V gene: TRBV6-2/TRBV6-3
J gene: TRBJ2-2
CDR3 DNA: TGTGCCAGCAGTTACTCGCCAACTAGCGGGGGCCCAAACACCGGGGAGCTGTTTTTT
CDR3 protein: CASSYSPTSGGPNTGELFF